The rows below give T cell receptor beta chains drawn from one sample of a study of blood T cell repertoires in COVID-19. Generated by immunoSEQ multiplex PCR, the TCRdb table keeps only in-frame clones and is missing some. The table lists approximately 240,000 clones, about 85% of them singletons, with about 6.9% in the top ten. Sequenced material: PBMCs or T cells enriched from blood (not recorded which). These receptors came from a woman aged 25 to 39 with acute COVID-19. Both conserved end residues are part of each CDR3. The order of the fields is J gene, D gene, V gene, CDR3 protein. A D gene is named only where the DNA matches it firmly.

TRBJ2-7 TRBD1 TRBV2 CASSETQGAHYEQYF
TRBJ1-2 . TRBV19 CASTAPFGGIYGYTF
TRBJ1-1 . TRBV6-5 CASSLTGNTEAFF
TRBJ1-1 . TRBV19 CASSIIASLPMNTEAFF
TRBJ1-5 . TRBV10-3 CAISDRGGNQPQHF
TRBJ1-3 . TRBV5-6 CASSPGATGNTIYF
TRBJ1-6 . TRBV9 CASSVLAGESPLHF
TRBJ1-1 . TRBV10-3 CAIADRRTEAFF
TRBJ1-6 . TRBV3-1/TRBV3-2 CASSLLGSNSPLHF
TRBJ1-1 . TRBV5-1 CASRQIQETEAFF
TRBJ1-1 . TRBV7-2 CASSLGGIEAFF
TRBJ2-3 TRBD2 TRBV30 CAWSRGGRGGLDTQYF
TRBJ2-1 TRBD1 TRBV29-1 CSVEGPGQGSDNEQFF
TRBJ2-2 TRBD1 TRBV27 CASSLIGPGQSTGELFF
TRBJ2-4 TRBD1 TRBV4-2 CASSQATGQAKNIQYF
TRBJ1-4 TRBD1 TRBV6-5 CASSTRDRANEKLFF
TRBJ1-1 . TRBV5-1 CASTPTELGNTEAFF